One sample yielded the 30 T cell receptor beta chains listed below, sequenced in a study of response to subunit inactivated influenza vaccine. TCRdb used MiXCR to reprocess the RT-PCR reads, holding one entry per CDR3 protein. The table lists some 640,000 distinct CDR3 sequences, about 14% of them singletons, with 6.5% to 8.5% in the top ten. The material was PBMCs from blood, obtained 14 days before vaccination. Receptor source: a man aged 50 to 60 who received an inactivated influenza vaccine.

As DNA, the CDR3 is TGCAGTGCAAGACACCCCCTAGGAGACAATCAGCCCCAGCATTTT. It codes for CSARHPLGDNQPQHF. This chain links TRBV20-1 with TRBJ1-5, with D hard to call. V was trimmed by 6 bases and J by 3 bases, leaving 18 bases between them. CDR1 DFQATT and CDR2 SNEGSKA come from the germline V gene (reference sequence). The CDR3 spans 15 residues.

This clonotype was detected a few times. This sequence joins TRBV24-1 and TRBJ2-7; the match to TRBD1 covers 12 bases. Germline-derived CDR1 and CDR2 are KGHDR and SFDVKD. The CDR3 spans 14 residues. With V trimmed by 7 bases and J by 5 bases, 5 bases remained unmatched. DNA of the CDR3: TGTGCCACCAGCTCGGGACAGGGGGCCGACGAGCAGTACTTC. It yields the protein CATSSGQGADEQYF.

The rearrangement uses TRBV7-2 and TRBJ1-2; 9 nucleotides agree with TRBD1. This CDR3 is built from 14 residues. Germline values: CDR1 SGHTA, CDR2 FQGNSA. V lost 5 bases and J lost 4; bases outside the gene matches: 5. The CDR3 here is CASSTGGRSYGYTF. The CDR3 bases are TGTGCCAGCAGCACAGGGGGCCGGAGCTATGGCTACACCTTC.

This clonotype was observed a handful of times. The CDR3 DNA reads as TGCGCCAGCAGTGCGACTAGCGGGGTCCAAGAGACCCAGTACTTC. As protein: CASSATSGVQETQYF. The chain uses TRBV5-1 and TRBJ2-5; 11 positions agree with TRBD2. This CDR3 comprises 15 residues. Looked up from germline, CDR1 is SGHRS and CDR2 is YFSETQ. Trimming cost V 5 bases and J 1 base; bases outside gene matches: 4.

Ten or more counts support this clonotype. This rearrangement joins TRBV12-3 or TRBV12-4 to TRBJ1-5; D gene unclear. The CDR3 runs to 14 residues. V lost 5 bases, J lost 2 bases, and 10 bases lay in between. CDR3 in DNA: TGTGCCAGCAGTCCGGAATCGGGCAATCAGCCCCAGCATTTT. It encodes CASSPESGNQPQHF.

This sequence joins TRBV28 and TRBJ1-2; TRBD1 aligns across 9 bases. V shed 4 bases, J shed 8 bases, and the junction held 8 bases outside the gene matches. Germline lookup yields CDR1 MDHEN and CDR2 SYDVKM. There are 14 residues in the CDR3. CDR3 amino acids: CASSSPPTGGGYTF. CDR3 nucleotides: TGTGCCAGCAGTTCTCCCCCGACAGGGGGAGGCTACACCTTC.

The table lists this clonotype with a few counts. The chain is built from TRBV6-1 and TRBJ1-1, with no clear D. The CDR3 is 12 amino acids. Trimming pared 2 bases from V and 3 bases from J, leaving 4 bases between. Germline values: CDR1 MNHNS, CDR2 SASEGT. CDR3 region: CASSEQYTEAFF. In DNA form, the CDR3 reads TGTGCCAGCAGTGAACAGTACACTGAAGCTTTCTTT.

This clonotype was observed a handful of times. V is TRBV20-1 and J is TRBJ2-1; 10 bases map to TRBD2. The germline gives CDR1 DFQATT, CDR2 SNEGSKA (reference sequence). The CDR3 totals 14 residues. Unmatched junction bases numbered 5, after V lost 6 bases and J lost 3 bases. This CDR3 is CSAGIAGGYNEQFF. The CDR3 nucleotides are TGCAGTGCGGGAATAGCGGGGGGCTACAATGAGCAGTTCTTC.

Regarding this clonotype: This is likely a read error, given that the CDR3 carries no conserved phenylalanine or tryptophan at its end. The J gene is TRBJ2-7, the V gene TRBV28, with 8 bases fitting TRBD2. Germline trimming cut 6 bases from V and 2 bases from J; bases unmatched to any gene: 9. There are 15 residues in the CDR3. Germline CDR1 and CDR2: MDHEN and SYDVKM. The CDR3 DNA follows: TGTGCCAGCAGCTCAAACGGCGGGAGGACCTACGAGCAGTACCTC. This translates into CASSSNGGRTYEQYL.

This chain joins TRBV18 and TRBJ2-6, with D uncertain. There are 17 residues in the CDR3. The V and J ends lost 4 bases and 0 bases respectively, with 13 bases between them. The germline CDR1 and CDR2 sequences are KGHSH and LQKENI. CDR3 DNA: TGTGCCAGCTCACTATACGGACGGACCTCTGGGGCCAACGTCCTGACTTTC. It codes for CASSLYGRTSGANVLTF.

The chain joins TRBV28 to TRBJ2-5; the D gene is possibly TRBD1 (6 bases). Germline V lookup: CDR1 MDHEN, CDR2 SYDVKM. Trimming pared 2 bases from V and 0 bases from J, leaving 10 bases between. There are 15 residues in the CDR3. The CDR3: CASSLGGWYQETQYF. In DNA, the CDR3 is TGTGCCAGCAGTTTAGGGGGCTGGTACCAAGAGACCCAGTACTTC. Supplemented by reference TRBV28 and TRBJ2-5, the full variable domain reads DVKVTQSSRYLVKRTGEKVFLECVQDMDHENMFWYRQDPGLGLRLIYFSYDVKMKEKGDIPEGYSVSREKKERFSLILESASTNQTSMYLCASSLGGWYQETQYFGPGTRLLVL.

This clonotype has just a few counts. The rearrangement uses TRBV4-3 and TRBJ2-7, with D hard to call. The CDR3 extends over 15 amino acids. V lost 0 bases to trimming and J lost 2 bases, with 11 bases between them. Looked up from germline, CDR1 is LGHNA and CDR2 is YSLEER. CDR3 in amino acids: CASSQDTAGPYEQYF. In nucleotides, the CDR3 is TGCGCCAGCAGCCAAGATACGGCAGGCCCCTACGAGCAGTACTTC.

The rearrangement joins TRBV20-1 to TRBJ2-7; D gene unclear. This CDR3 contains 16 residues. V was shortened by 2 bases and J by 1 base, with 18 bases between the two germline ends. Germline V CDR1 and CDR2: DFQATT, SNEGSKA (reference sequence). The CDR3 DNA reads TGCAGTGCTAGAACCGGGTTTACCCTTCAATCCTACGAGCAGTACTTC. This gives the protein CSARTGFTLQSYEQYF.

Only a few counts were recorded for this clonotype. The CDR3 is CASSFIAITDTQYF. The CDR3 coding sequence is TGTGCCAGCAGTTTTATAGCTATCACCGATACGCAGTATTTT. The J gene is TRBJ2-3, the V gene TRBV12-3 or TRBV12-4, with no clear D. V shed 3 bases and J shed 6 bases, with 13 bases lying between them. The CDR3 has 14 amino acids.

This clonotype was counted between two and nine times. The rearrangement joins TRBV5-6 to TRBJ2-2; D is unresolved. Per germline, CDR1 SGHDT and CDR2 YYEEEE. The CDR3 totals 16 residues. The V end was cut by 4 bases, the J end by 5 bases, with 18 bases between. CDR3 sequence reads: CASSLPSPRATGELFF. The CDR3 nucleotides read TGTGCCAGCAGCCTACCCTCGCCTAGGGCTACCGGGGAGCTGTTTTTT.

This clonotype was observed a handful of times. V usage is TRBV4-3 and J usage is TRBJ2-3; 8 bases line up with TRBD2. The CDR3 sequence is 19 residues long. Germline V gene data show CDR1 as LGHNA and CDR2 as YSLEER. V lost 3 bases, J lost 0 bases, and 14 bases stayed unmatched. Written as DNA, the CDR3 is TGCGCCAGCAGCCAGACCCTAGCGGGCCCGAGACCAAGCACAGATACGCAGTATTTT. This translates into CASSQTLAGPRPSTDTQYF.

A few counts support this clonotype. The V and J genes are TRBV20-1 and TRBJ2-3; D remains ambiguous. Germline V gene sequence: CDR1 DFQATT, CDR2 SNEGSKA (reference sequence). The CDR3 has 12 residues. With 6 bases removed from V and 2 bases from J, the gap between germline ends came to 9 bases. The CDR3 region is CSAPDLTDTQYF. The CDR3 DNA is TGCAGTGCCCCGGACCTCACAGATACGCAGTATTTT.

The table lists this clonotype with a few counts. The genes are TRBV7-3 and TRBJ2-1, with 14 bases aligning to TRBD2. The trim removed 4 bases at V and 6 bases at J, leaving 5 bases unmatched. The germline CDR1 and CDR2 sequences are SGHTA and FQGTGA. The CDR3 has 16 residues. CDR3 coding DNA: TGTGCCAGCAGCTACCTGACTAGCGGGAGGGCCAATGAGCAGTTCTTC. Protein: CASSYLTSGRANEQFF.

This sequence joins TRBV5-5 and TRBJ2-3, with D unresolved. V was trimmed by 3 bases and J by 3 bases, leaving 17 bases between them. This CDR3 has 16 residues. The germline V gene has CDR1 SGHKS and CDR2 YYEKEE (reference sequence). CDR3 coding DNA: TGTGCCAGCAGCTCCGGGCTCGACTCCCGGACAGATACGCAGTATTTT. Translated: CASSSGLDSRTDTQYF. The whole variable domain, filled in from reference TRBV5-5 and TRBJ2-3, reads DAGVTQSPTHLIKTRGQQVTLRCSPISGHKSVSWYQQVLGQGPQFIFQYYEKEERGRGNFPDRFSARQFPNYSSELNVNALLLGDSALYLCASSSGLDSRTDTQYFGPGTRLTVL.

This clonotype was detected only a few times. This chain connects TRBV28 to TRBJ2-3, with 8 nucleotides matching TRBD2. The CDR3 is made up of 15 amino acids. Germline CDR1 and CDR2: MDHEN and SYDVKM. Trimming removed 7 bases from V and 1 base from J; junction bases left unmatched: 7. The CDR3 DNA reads TGTGCCAGCACCTCCAGCGGGGGTGGCACAGATACGCAGTATTTT. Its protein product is CASTSSGGGTDTQYF.

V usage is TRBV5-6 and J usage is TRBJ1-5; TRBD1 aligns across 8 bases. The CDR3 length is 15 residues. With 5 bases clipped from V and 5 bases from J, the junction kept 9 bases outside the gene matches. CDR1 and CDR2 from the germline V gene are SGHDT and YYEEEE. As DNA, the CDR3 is TGTGCCAGCAGTTTGACAGGGGCCCTACATCAGCCCCAGCATTTT. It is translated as CASSLTGALHQPQHF.

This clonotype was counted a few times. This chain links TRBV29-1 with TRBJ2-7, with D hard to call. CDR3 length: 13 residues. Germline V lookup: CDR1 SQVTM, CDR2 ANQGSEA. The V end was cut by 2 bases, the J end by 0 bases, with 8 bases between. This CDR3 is CSVEWTDSYEQYF. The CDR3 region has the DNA TGCAGCGTTGAATGGACCGACTCCTACGAGCAGTACTTC.

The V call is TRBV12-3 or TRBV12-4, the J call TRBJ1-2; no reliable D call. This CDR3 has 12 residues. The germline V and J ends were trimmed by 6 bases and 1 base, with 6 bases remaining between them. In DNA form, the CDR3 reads TGTGCCAGCAGGGGTCTTAACTATGGCTACACCTTC. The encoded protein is CASRGLNYGYTF.

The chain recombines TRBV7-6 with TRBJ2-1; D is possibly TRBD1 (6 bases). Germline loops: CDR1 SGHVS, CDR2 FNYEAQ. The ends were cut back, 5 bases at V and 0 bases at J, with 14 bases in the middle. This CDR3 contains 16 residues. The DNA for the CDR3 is TGTGCCAGCAGCCCCGAGGGACACAGCTCCTACAATGAGCAGTTCTTC. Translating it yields CASSPEGHSSYNEQFF.

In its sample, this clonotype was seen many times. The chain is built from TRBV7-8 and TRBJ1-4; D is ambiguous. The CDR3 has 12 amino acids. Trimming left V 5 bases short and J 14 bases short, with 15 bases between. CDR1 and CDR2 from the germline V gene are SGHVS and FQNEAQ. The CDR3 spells CASSPADVRLFF. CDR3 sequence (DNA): TGTGCCAGCAGCCCAGCCGATGTGAGGCTGTTTTTT. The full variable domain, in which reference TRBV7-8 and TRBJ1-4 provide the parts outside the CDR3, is GAGVSQSPRYKVAKRGQDVALRCDPISGHVSLFWYQQALGQGPEFLTYFQNEAQLDKSGLPSDRFFAERPEGSVSTLKIQRTQQEDSAVYLCASSPADVRLFFGSGTQLSVL.

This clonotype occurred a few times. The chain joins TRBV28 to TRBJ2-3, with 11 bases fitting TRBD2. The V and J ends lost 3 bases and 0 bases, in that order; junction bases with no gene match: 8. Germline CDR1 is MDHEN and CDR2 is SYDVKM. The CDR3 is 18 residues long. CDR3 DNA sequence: TGTGCCAGCAGTTTTTTAGCGGGGACTAGCGGTAGCACAGATACGCAGTATTTT. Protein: CASSFLAGTSGSTDTQYF. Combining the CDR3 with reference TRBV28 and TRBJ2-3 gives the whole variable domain DVKVTQSSRYLVKRTGEKVFLECVQDMDHENMFWYRQDPGLGLRLIYFSYDVKMKEKGDIPEGYSVSREKKERFSLILESASTNQTSMYLCASSFLAGTSGSTDTQYFGPGTRLTVL.

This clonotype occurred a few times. The CDR3 DNA sequence: TGTGCCAGCAGTACCAGGGCGGGTGAAAAACTGTTTTTT. It specifies CASSTRAGEKLFF. The rearrangement links TRBV6-1 to TRBJ1-4; possibly TRBD1 for D (5 bases). The CDR3 consists of 13 residues. Deletions cut 5 bases from V and 7 bases from J, with 11 bases between. Germline-derived CDR1 and CDR2 are MNHNS and SASEGT.

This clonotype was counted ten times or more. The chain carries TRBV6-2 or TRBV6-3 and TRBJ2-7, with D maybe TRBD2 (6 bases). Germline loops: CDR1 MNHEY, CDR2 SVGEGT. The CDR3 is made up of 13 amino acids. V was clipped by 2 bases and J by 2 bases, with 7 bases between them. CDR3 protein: CASSYAGTYEQYF. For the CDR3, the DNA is TGTGCCAGCAGTTACGCGGGAACCTACGAGCAGTACTTC.

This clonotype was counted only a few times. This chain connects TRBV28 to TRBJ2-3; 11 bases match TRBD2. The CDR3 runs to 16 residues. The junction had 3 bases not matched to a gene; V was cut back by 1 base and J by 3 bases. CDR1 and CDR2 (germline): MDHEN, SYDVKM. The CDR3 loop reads CASSLSPSGRTDTQYF. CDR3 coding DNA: TGTGCCAGCAGTTTATCCCCTAGCGGGAGGACAGATACGCAGTATTTT.

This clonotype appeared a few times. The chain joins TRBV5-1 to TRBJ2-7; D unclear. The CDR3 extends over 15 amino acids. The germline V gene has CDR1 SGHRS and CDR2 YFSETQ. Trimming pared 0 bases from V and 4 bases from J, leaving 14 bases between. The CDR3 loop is CASSLGPAQTYEQYF. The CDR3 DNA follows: TGCGCCAGCAGCTTGGGGCCAGCGCAGACATACGAGCAGTACTTC.